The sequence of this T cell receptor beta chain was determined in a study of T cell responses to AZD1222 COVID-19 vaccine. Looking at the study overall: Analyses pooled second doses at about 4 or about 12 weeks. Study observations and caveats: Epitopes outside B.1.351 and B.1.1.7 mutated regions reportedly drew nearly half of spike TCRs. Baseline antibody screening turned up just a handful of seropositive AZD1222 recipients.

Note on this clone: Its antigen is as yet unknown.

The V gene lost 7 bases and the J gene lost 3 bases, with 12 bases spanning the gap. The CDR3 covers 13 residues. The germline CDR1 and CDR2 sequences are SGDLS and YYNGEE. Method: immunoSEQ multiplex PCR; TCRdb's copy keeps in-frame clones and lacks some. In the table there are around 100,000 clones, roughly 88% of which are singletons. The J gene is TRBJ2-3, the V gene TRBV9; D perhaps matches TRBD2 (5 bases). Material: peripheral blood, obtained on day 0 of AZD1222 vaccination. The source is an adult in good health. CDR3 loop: CASARGSTDTQYF. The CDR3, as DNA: TGTGCCAGCGCCCGGGGATCGACAGATACGCAGTATTTT.